The TCR beta chain under discussion was sequenced for a study of T cell responses to AZD1222 COVID-19 vaccine. The study's findings and limits: Seropositivity was recorded at baseline in only 6 or 7 AZD1222 recipients.

TCRdb's table, derived via immunoSEQ multiplex PCR, lists solely in-frame clones and lacks some. Of more than 150,000 clones in the sample, 92% were seen once. This clone appeared once. Its cognate antigen is unknown. Germline trimming cut 4 bases from V and 7 bases from J; bases unmatched to any gene: 19. The CDR3 spans 17 residues. The TCR originated in an adult who received the AZD1222 COVID-19 vaccine. Sequenced material: peripheral blood, taken 28 days after the second AZD1222 dose. The chain links TRBV5-3 to TRBJ1-1; 7 bases map to TRBD1. TRBV5-3 is given ORF status, its function remaining uncertain. CDR3 loop: CARSLFGSRGGSGEAFF. The DNA of the CDR3 is TGTGCCAGAAGCCTGTTTGGTAGCCGAGGGGGCTCGGGTGAAGCTTTCTTT.